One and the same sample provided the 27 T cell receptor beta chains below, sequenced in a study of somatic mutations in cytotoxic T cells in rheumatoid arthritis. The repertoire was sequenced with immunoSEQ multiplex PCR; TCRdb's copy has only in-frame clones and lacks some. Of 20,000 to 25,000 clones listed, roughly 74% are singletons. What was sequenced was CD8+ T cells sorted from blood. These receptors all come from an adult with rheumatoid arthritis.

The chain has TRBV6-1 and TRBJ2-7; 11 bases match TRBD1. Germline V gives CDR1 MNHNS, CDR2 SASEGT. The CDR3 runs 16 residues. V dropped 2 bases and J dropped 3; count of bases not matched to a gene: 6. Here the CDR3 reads CASSEPGQGARYEQYF. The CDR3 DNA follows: TGTGCCAGCAGTGAACCCGGACAGGGGGCGCGCTACGAGCAGTACTTC.

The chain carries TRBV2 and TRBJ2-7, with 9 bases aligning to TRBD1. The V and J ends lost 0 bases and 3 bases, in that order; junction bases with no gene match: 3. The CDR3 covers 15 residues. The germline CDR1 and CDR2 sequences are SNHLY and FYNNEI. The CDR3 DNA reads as TGTGCCAGCAGTGAAGCCGGGACAGGGTACTACGAGCAGTACTTC. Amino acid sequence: CASSEAGTGYYEQYF.

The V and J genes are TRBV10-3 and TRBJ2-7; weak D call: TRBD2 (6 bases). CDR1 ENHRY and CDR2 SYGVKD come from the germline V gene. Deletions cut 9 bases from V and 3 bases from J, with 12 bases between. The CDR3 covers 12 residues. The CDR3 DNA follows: TGTGCCATTGGGACTCTAAACTACGAGCAGTACTTC. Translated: CAIGTLNYEQYF.

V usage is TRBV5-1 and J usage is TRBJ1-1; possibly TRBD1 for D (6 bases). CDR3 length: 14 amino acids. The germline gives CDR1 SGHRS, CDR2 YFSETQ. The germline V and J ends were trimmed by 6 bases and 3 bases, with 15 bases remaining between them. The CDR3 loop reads CASTQGGGYTEAFF. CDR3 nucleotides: TGCGCCAGCACCCAAGGGGGGGGGTACACTGAAGCTTTCTTT.

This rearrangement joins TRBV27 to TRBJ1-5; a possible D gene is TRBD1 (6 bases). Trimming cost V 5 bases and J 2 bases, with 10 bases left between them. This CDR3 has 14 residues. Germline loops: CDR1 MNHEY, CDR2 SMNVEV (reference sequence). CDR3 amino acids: CASSQGSGNQPQHF. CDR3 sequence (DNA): TGTGCCAGCAGTCAGGGGTCGGGCAATCAGCCCCAGCATTTT.

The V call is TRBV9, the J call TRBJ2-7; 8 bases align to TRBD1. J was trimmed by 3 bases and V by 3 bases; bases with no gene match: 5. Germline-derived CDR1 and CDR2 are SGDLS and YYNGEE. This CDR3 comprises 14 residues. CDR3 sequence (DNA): TGTGCCAGCAGCGCAGGGGACAGGCTCTACGAGCAGTACTTC. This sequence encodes CASSAGDRLYEQYF. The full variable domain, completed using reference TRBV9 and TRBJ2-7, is DSGVTQTPKHLITATGQRVTLRCSPRSGDLSVYWYQQSLDQGLQFLIQYYNGEERAKGNILERFSAQQFPDLHSELNLSSLELGDSALYFCASSAGDRLYEQYFGPGTRLTVT.

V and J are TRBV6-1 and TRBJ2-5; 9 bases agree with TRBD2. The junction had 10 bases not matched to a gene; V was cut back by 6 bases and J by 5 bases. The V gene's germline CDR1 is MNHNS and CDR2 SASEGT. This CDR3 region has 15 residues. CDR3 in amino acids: CASSPEGAGGETQYF. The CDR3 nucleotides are TGTGCCAGCAGCCCCGAGGGGGCGGGGGGGGAGACCCAGTACTTC.

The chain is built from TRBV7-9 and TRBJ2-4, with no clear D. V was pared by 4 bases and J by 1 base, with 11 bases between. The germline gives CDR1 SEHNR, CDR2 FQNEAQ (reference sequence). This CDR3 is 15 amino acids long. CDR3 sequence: CASSSGPDAKNIQYF. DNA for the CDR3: TGTGCCAGCAGCTCAGGCCCCGACGCCAAAAACATTCAGTACTTC.

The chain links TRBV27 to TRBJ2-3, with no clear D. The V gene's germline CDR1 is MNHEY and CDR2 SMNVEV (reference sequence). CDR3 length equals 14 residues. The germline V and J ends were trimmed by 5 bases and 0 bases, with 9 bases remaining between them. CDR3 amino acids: CASSPRWSTDTQYF. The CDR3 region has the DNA TGTGCCAGCAGTCCCCGTTGGAGCACAGATACGCAGTATTTT.

The CDR3 protein is CASSGGQGQTQYF. CDR3 sequence (DNA): TGTGCCAGTAGTGGGGGACAGGGACAGACCCAGTACTTC. The chain recombines TRBV19 with TRBJ2-5; 9 bases agree with TRBD1. The CDR3 is 13 amino acids. Germline values: CDR1 LNHDA, CDR2 SQIVND (reference sequence). V was clipped by 5 bases and J by 6 bases; unmatched bases: 4.

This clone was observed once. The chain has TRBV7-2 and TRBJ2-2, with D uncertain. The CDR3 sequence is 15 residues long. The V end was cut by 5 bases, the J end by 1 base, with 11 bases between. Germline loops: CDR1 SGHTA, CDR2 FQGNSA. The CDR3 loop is CASSQPIGNTGELFF. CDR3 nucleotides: TGTGCCAGCAGCCAACCCATTGGGAACACCGGGGAGCTGTTTTTT.

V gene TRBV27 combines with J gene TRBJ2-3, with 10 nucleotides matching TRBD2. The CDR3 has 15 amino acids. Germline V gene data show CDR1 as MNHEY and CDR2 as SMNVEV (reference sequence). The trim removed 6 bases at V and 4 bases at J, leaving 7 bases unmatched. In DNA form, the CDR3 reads TGTGCCAGCAGGTACCTAGCGGGAGCCGCAGATACGCAGTATTTT. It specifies CASRYLAGAADTQYF.

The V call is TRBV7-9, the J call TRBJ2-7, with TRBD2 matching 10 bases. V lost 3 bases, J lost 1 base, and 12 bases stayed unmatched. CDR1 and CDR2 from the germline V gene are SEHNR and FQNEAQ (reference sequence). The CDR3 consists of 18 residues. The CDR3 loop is CASSLSEREGRNSYEQYF. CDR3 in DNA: TGTGCCAGCAGCTTGTCCGAGCGGGAGGGCCGTAATTCCTACGAGCAGTACTTC.

The DNA for the CDR3 is TGTGCCAGCAGCTTACTGGGGGAAAGGCCCGGGGAGCTGTTTTTT. This gives the protein CASSLLGERPGELFF. V and J are TRBV7-6 and TRBJ2-2; D may be TRBD1 or TRBD2 (5 bases each). CDR3 length: 15 amino acids. The V end lost 2 bases, the J end lost 6 bases, and 13 bases lay between the germline ends. Germline assignment: CDR1 SGHVS and CDR2 FNYEAQ. Full variable domain (outside the CDR3, taken from reference TRBV7-6 and TRBJ2-2): GAGVSQSPRYKVTKRGQDVALRCDPISGHVSLYWYRQALGQGPEFLTYFNYEAQQDKSGLPNDRFSAERPEGSISTLTIQRTEQRDSAMYRCASSLLGERPGELFFGEGSRLTVL.

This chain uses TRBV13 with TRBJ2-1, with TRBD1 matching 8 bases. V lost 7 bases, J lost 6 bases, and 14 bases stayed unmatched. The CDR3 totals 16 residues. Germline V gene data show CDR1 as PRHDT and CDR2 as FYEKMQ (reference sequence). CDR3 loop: CASTKTGQGAGNEQFF. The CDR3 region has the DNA TGTGCCAGCACCAAGACCGGGCAGGGGGCTGGCAATGAGCAGTTCTTC.

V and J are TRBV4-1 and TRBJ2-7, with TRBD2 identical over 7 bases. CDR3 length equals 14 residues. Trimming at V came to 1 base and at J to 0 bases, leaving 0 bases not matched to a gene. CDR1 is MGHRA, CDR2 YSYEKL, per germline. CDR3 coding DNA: TGCGCCAGCAGCCAAGGCGGGAGCTCCTACGAGCAGTACTTC. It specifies CASSQGGSSYEQYF.

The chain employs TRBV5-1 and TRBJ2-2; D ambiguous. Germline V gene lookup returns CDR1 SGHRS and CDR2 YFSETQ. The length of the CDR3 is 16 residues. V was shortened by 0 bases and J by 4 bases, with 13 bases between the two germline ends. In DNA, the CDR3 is TGCGCCAGCAGCTTGGATAGTGTGGGATTCACCGGGGAGCTGTTTTTT. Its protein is CASSLDSVGFTGELFF.

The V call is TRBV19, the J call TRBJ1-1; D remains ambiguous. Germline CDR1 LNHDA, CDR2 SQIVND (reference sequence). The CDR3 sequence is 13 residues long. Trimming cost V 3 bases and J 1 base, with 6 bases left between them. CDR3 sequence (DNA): TGTGCCAGTAGTATCTCAGGGAACACTGAAGCTTTCTTT. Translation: CASSISGNTEAFF.

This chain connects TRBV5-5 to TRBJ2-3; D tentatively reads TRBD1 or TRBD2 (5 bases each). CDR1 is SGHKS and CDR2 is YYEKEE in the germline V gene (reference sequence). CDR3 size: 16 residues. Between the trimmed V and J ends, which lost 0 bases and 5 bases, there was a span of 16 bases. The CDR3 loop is CASSLGGRQRGDTQYF. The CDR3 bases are TGTGCCAGCAGCTTGGGGGGACGTCAACGCGGAGATACGCAGTATTTT.

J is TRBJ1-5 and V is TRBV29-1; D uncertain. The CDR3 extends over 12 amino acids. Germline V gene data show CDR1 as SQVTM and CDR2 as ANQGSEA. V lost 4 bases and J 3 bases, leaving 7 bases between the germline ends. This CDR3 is CSVVISNQPQHF. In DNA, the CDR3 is TGCAGCGTTGTTATATCCAATCAGCCCCAGCATTTT.

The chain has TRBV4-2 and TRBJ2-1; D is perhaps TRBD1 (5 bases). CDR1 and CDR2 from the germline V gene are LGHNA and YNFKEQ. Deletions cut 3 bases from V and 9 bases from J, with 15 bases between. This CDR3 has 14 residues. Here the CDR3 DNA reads TGTGCCAGCAGCCAGGATCAGGGTGCCGGTGAGCAGTTCTTC. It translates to CASSQDQGAGEQFF.

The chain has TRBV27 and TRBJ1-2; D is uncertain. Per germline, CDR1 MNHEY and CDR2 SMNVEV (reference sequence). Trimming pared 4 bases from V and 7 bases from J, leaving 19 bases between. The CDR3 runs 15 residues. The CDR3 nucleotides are TGTGCCAGCAGTTGGGATGGAGCAGCCCAATCTGGCTACACCTTC. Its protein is CASSWDGAAQSGYTF.

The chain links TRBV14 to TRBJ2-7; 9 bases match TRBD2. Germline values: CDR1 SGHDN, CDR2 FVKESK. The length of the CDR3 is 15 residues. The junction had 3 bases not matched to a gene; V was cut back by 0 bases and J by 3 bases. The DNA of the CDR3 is TGTGCCAGCAGCCAAGAGAGGCGGGGGGGCTACGAGCAGTACTTC. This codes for CASSQERRGGYEQYF.

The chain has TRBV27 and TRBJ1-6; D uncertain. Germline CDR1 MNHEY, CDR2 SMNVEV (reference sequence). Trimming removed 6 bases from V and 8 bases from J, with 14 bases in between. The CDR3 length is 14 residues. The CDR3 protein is CASRPGSPYSPLHF. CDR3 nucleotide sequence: TGTGCCAGCAGGCCGGGATCCCCGTATTCACCCCTCCACTTT.

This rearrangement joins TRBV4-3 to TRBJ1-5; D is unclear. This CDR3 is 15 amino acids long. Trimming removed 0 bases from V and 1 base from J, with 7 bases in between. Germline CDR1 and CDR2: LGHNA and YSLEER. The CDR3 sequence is CASSQDRRSNQPQHF. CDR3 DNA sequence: TGCGCCAGCAGCCAAGATCGACGGAGCAATCAGCCCCAGCATTTT.

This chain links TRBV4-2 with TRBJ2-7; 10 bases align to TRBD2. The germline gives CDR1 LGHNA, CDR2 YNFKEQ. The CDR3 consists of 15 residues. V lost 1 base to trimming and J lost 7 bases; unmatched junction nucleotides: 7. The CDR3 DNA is TGTGCCAGCAGCCAAGGCGGGACTAGCGTCGGGGAGCAGTACTTC. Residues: CASSQGGTSVGEQYF.

The CDR3 loop is CASSSVPDTQYF. CDR3 nucleotides: TGTGCCAGCAGCTCCGTCCCCGATACGCAGTATTTT. The rearrangement joins TRBV5-6 to TRBJ2-3; D is uncertain. The CDR3 loop spans 12 amino acids. With 3 bases removed from V and 6 bases from J, the gap between germline ends came to 8 bases. Germline CDR1 is SGHDT and CDR2 is YYEEEE.